This passage covers 6 T cell receptor beta chains from one sample sequenced in a study of OX40 agonist ivuxolimab in advanced cancers. Method: immunoSEQ multiplex PCR; TCRdb's copy keeps in-frame clones and lacks some. The sample has under 85,000 clones; about 81% are singletons. Specimen: CD4+ or CD8+ T cells sorted from blood, collected in a trial of the OX40 agonist ivuxolimab. These receptors originate from an adult with an advanced solid tumor such as melanoma, head and neck, liver or kidney cancer.

V and J are TRBV6-5 and TRBJ1-3; TRBD1 is a possible D gene (6 bases). The CDR3 runs 14 residues. Germline CDR1 and CDR2: MNHEY and SVGAGI. V lost 5 bases and J 7 bases, leaving 15 bases between the germline ends. The CDR3 here is CASSRGQKENTIYF. DNA for the CDR3: TGTGCCAGCAGTCGCGGACAGAAGGAGAACACCATATATTTT.

This sequence joins TRBV30 and TRBJ1-2; D gene ambiguous. V lost 1 base to trimming and J lost 8 bases, with 14 bases between them. Germline lookup yields CDR1 GTSNPN and CDR2 SVGIG (reference sequence). The CDR3 spans 13 residues. This CDR3 reads CAWSEAGFGGYTF. The DNA of the CDR3 is TGTGCCTGGAGTGAGGCAGGATTCGGGGGCTACACCTTC. The full variable domain, in which reference TRBV30 and TRBJ1-2 provide the parts outside the CDR3, is SQTIHQWPATLVQPVGSPLSLECTVEGTSNPNLYWYRQAAGRGLQLLFYSVGIGQISSEVPQNLSASRPQDRQFILSSKKLLLSDSGFYLCAWSEAGFGGYTFGSGTRLTVV.

The chain combines TRBV29-1 with TRBJ2-1, with 10 bases aligning to TRBD2. From germline, CDR1 is SQVTM and CDR2 ANQGSEA. The CDR3 is 15 residues long. V shed 1 base and J 3 bases; nucleotides not matched to a gene: 3. As DNA, the CDR3 is TGCAGCGTTGAAGGGACTAGCGGTTACTACAATGAGCAGTTCTTC. Translating it yields CSVEGTSGYYNEQFF.

In the case of this clone: One junction end does not reproduce the germline sequence, and a read error may be involved. The gene calls are TRBV4-3 and TRBJ1-6; D remains unclear. This CDR3 comprises 12 residues. Germline V gene sequence: CDR1 LGHNA, CDR2 YSLEER. In nucleotides, the CDR3 is TGCGCCAGCAGCCAAGATAATACACCCCTCCACTTT. Amino acids: CASSQDNTPLHF.

This chain joins TRBV18 and TRBJ1-5, with 9 positions matching TRBD1. The germline V gene encodes CDR1 KGHSH and CDR2 LQKENI. The CDR3 consists of 17 residues. Losses at the gene ends were 3 bases for V and 7 bases for J; bases not matched to a gene: 13. The CDR3 sequence is CASSPGQGIARPQPQHF. The CDR3 nucleotides read TGTGCCAGCTCACCGGGACAGGGAATCGCCCGACCGCAGCCCCAGCATTTT.

The chain carries TRBV21-1 and TRBJ1-6; the table names TRBD1, a call not compared with the DNA. TRBV21-1 represents a pseudogene. CDR3 length: 16 residues. CDR3 in amino acids: CASSRPGQGDNSPLHF. In nucleotides, the CDR3 is TGTGCCAGCAGCAGACCGGGACAGGGAGATAATTCACCCCTCCACTTT.